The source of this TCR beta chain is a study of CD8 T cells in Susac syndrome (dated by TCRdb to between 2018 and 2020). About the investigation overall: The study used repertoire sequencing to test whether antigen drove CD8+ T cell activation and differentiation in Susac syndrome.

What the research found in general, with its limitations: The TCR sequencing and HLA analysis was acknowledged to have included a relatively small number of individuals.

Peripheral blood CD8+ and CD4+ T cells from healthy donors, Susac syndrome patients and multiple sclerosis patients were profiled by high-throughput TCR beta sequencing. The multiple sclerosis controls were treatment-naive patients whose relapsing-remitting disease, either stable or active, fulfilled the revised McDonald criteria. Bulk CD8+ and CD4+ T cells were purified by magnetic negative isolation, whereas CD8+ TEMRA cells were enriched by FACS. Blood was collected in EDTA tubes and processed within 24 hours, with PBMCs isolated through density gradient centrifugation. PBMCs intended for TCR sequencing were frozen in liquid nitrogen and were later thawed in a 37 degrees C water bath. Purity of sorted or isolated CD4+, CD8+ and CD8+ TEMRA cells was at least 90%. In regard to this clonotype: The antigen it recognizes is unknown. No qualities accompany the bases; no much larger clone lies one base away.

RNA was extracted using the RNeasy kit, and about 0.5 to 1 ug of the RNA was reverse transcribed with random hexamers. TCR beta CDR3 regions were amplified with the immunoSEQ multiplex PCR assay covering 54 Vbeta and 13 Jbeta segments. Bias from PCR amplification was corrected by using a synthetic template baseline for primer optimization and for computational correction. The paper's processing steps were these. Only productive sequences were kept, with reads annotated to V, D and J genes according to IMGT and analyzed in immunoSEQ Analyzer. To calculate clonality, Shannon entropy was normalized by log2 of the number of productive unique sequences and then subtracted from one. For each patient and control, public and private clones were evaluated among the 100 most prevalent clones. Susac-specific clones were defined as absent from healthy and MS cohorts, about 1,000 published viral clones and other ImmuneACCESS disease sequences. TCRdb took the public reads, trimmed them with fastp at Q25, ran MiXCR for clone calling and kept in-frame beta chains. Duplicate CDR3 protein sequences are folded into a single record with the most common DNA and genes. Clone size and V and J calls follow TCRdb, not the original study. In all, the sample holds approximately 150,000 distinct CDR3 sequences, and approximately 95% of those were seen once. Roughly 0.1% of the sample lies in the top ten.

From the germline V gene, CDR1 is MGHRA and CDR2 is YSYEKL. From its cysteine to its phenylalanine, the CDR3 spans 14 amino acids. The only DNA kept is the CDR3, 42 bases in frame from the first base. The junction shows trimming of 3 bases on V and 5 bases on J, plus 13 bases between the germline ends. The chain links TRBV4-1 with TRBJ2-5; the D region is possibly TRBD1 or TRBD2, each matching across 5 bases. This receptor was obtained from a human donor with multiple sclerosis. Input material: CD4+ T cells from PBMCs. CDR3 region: CASSQESGRETQYF. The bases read TGCGCCAGCAGCCAGGAATCGGGACGGGAGACCCAGTACTTC.